This T cell receptor beta chain was obtained from a study of vaccination effects on CD4 cells after COVID-19. A word on this clone: The antigen is undetermined.

Germline CDR1 is MNHEY and CDR2 is SMNVEV (reference sequence). The CDR3 sequence is 17 residues long. V shed 6 bases and J shed 3 bases, with 20 bases lying between them. Produced via immunoSEQ multiplex PCR; TCRdb's table is partial and in-frame only. The sample records approximately 74,000 clones, roughly 75% being singletons. Findings of the study overall: Small numbers of convalescent patients limited the study. It also lacked early post-infection timepoints.

Investigators separated out CD4+ T cells once 10 days of culture had passed. The cohort was immunized with two doses of either the BNT162b2 or mRNA-1273 vaccine. Vaccine recipients lacked prior SARS-CoV-2 infection and had negative nucleocapsid antibodies. Half-medium exchanges with IL-2 medium took place on days 3 and 7. The source of this sequence is a human donor who received a COVID-19 vaccine. This chain uses TRBV27 with TRBJ2-2; D remains ambiguous. This sample comprised CD4+ T cells from PBMCs cultured without peptide, obtained after COVID-19 vaccination. The CDR3 DNA reads as TGTGCCAGCAGCAGTCCTCTAAACCGGTGGTACACCGGGGAGCTGTTTTTT. It yields the protein CASSSPLNRWYTGELFF.